A single TCR beta chain is shown here with its context. Authors' analysis steps: Reference gene primer amplification yielded estimated nucleated cell counts. Assay used: immunoSEQ multiplex PCR; TCRdb lists only in-frame clones, some missing. That table is the source of V, J and clone size, and D and trimming were worked out from the DNA. The sample contains about 240,000 clones, roughly 86% of which appear only once. This sample was included in a study of blood T cell repertoires in COVID-19. The germline V gene has CDR1 SGHNT and CDR2 YYREEE (reference sequence). This CDR3 region has 16 residues. J gave up 5 bases and V 4 bases, and 8 bases lay outside the gene matches.

The source of this sequence is a man older than 75 with acute or convalescent COVID-19. Sequenced: peripheral blood. The V and J genes are TRBV5-4 and TRBJ2-2; 10 bases map to TRBD1. This chain's CDR3 is CASSPYLGQGTGELFF. The CDR3 nucleotides are TGTGCCAGCAGCCCCTATCTGGGACAGGGGACCGGGGAGCTGTTTTTT.